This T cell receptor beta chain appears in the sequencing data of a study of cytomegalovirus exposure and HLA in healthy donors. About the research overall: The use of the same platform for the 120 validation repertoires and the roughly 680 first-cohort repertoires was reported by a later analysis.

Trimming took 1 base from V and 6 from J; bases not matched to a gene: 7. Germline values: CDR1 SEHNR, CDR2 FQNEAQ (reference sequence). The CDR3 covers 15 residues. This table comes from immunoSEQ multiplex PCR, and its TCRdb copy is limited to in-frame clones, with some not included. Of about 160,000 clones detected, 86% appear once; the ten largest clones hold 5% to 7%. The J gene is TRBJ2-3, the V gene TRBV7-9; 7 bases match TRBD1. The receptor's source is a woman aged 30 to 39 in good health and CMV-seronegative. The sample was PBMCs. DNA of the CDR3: TGTGCCAGCAGCTTAGGACAGGGCGTATCGGATACGCAGTATTTT. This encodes CASSLGQGVSDTQYF.